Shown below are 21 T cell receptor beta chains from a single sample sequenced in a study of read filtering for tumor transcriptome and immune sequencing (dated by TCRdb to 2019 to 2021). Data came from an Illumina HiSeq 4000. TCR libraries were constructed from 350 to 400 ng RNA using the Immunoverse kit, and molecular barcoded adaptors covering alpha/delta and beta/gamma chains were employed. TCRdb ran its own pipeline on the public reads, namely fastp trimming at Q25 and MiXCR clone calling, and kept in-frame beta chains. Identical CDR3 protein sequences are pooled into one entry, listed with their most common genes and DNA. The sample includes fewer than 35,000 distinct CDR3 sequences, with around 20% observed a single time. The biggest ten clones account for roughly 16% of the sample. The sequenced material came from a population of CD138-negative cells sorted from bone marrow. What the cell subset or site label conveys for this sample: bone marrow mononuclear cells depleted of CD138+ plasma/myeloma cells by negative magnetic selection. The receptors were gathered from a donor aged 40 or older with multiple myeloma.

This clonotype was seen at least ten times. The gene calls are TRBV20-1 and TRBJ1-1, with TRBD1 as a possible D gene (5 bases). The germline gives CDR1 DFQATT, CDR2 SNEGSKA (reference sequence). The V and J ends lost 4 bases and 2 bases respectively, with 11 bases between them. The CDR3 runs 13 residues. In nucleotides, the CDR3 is TGCAGTGCTAAAGGGGTTGTAAACACTGAAGCTTTCTTT. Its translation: CSAKGVVNTEAFF.

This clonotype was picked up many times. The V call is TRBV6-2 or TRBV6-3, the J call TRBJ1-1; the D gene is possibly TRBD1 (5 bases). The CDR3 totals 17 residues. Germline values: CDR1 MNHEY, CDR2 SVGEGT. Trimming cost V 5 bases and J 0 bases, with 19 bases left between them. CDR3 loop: CASSPLQRDSLNTEAFF. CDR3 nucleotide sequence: TGTGCCAGCAGTCCACTACAACGCGACAGTTTGAACACTGAAGCTTTCTTT.

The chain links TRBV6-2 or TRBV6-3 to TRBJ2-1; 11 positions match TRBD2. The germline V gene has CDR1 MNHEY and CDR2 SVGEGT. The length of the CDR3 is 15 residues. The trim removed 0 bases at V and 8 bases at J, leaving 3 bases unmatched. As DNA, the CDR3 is TGTGCCAGCAGTTACTCGACTAGCGGGATTGATGAGCAGTTCTTC. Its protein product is CASSYSTSGIDEQFF.

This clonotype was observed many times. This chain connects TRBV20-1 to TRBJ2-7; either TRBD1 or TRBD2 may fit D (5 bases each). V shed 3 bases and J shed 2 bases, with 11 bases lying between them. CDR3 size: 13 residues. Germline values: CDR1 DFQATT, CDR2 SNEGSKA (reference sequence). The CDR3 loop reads CSASLPGPYEQYF. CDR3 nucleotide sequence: TGCAGTGCTAGTTTACCGGGACCCTACGAGCAGTACTTC.

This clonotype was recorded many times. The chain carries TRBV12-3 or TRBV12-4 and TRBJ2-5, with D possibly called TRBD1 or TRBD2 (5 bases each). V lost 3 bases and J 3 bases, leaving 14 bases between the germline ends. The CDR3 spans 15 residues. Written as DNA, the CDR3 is TGTGCCAGCAGTTTTGGTAGGGACCCGGAAGAGACCCAGTACTTC. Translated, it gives CASSFGRDPEETQYF.

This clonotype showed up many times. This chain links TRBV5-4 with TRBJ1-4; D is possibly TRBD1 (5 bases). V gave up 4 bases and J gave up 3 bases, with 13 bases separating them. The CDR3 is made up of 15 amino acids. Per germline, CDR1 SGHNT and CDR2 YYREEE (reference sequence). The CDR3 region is CASSRGTTSNEKLFF. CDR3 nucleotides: TGTGCCAGCAGCCGAGGGACTACTTCTAATGAAAAACTGTTTTTT.

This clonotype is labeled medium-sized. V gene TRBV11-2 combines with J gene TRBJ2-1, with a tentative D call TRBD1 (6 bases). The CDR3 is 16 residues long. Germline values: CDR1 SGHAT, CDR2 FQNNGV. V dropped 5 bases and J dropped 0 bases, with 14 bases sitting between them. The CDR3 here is CASSPLRGSSYNEQFF. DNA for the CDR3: TGTGCCAGCAGCCCCTTGAGGGGGAGCTCCTACAATGAGCAGTTCTTC. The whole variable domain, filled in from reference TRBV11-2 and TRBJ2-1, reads EAGVAQSPRYKIIEKRQSVAFWCNPISGHATLYWYQQILGQGPKLLIQFQNNGVVDDSQLPKDRFSAERLKGVDSTLKIQPAKLEDSAVYLCASSPLRGSSYNEQFFGPGTRLTVL.

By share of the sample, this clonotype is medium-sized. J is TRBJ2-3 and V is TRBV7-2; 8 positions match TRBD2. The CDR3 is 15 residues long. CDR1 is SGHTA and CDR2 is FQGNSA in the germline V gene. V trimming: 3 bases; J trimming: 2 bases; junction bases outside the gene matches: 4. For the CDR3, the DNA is TGTGCCAGCAGCTTGGCGGGGGGCAACACAGATACGCAGTATTTT. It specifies CASSLAGGNTDTQYF.

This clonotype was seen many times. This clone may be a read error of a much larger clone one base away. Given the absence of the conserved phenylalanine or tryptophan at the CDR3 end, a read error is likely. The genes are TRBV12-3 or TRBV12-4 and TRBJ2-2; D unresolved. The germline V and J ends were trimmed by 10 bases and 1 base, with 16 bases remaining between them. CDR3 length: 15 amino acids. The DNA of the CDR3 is TGTGCCACCACCCCGGGTCGCGGGAACACCGGGGAGCTGTTTTCT. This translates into CATTPGRGNTGELFS.

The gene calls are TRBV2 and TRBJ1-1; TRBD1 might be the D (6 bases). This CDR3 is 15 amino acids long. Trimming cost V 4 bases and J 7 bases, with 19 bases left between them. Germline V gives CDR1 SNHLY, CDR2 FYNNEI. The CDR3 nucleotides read TGTGCCAGCAGTGCAGCGGACAGAGGGGTTAGTGAAGCTTTCTTT. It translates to CASSAADRGVSEAFF.

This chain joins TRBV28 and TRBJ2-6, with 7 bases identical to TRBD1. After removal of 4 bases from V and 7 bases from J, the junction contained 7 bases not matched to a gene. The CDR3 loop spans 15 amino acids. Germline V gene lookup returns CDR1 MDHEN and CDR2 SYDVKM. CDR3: CASSSTGEEANVLTF. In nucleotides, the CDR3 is TGTGCCAGCAGTTCCACAGGGGAAGAAGCCAACGTCCTGACTTTC.

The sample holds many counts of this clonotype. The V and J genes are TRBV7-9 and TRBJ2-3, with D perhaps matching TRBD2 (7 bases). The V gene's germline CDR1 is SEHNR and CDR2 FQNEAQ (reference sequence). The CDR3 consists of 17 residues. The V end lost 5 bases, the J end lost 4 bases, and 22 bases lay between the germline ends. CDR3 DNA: TGTGCCAGCAGCCGCGCCGTGGCGGGAGAGGGGGCAGATACGCAGTATTTT. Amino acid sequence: CASSRAVAGEGADTQYF.

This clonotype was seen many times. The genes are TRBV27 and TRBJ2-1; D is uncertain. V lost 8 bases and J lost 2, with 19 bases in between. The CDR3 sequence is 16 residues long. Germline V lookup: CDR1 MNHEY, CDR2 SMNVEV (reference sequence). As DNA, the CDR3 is TGTGCCAGCGCAAGCCACAACAGAATTCCCTACAATGAGCAGTTCTTC. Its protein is CASASHNRIPYNEQFF.

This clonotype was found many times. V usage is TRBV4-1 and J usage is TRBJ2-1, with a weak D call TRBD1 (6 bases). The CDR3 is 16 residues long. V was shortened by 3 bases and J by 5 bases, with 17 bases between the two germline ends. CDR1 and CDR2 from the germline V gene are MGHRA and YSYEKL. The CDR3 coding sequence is TGCGCCAGCAGCCACGAGGGGGAGAGGGTAAACAATGAGCAGTTCTTC. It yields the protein CASSHEGERVNNEQFF.

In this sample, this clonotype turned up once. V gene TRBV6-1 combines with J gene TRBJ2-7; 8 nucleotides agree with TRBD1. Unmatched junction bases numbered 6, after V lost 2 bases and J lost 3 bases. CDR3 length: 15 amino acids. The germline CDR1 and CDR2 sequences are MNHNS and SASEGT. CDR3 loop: CASSERPQGVYEQYF. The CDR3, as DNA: TGTGCCAGCAGTGAAAGGCCACAGGGGGTCTACGAGCAGTACTTC.

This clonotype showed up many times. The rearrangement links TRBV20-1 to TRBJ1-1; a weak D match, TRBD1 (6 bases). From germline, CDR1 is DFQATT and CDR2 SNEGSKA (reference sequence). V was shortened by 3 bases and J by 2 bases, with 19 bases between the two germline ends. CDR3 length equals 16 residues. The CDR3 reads CSARDPLTGLNTEAFF. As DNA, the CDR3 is TGCAGTGCTAGGGATCCCCTGACAGGATTAAACACTGAAGCTTTCTTT.

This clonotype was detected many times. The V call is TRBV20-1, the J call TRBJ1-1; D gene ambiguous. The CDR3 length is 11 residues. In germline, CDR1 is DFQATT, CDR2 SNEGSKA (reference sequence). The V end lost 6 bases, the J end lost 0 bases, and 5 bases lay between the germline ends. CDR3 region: CSAPMNTEAFF. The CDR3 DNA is TGCAGTGCGCCCATGAACACTGAAGCTTTCTTT.

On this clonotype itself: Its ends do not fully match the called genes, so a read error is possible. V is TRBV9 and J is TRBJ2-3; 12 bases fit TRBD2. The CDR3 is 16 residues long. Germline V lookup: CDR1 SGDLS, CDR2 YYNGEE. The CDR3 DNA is TGTGCCAGCAGCGTAGGACTAGCGGGAGTTCCGGATACGAAGTATTTC. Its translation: CASSVGLAGVPDTKYF.

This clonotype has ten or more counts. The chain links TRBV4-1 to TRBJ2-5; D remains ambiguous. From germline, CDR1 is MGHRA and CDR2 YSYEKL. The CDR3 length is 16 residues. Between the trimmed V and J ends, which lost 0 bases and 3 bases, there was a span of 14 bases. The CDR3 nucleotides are TGCGCCAGCAGCCAAGACTCTCCGGGCGCAAAAGAGACCCAGTACTTC. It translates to CASSQDSPGAKETQYF.

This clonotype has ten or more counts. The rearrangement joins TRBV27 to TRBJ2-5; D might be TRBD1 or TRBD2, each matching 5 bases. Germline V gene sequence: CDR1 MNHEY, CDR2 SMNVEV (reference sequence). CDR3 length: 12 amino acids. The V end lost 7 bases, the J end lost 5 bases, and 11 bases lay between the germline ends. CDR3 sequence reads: CASKTWGETQYF. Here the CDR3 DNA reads TGTGCCAGCAAAACGTGGGGGGAGACCCAGTACTTC.

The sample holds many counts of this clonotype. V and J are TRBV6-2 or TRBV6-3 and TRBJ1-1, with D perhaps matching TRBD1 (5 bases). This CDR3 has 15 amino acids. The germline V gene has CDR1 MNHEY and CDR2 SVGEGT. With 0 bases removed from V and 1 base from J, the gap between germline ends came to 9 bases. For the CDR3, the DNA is TGTGCCAGCAGTTACTCCCCAGGGACGAACACTGAAGCTTTCTTT. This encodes CASSYSPGTNTEAFF.